Listed below are T cell receptor beta chains from one sample, sequenced in a study of memory CD4+ T cells and cytomegalovirus serostatus. Sequenced by immunoSEQ multiplex PCR; TCRdb stores in-frame clones only, minus some. Of 70,000 or so clones in the sample, roughly 80% were seen once. Source material: memory CD4+ T cells from blood. These TCRs come from an adult in good health and CMV-seropositive. The CDR3 runs from the conserved cysteine through the conserved F or W. D genes are given only for firm matches. Rows give clone size only sometimes, using once, few, many, or a class for an expanded clone.

J,length,D,size,V,DNA,CDR3
TRBJ1-5,18,-,-,TRBV19,TGTGCCAGTACCCCCCTATTGGGCTCCAGAATTAGCAATCAGCCCCAGCATTTT,CASTPLLGSRISNQPQHF
TRBJ1-6,14,TRBD1,-,TRBV19,TGTGCCAGTTCTACCGGACAGGGTGGTTCACCCCTCCACTTT,CASSTGQGGSPLHF
TRBJ1-2,17,TRBD1,-,TRBV14,TGTGCCAGCAGCCAAGGCCAGGGGGCTATAGCCTACTATGGCTACACCTTC,CASSQGQGAIAYYGYTF
TRBJ2-1,14,TRBD1,-,TRBV30,TGTGCCATCGCCGGGACAGGGGGCTACAATGAGCAGTTCTTC,CAIAGTGGYNEQFF
TRBJ2-1,13,-,-,TRBV2,TGTGCCGGAGCCCGGGACTCTGACAATGAGCAGTTCTTC,CAGARDSDNEQFF
TRBJ2-3,14,-,-,TRBV6-6,TGTGCCAGCTCTACGGGACTTAGCACAGATACGCAGTATTTT,CASSTGLSTDTQYF
TRBJ1-5,14,-,-,TRBV2,TGTGCCAGCAGTGTCTTATATAGCAATCAGCCCCAGCATTTT,CASSVLYSNQPQHF
TRBJ2-1,16,TRBD2,-,TRBV4-3,TGCGCCAGCAGCCCAGGACTAGCGGGAGGGCGGAATGAGCAGTTCTTC,CASSPGLAGGRNEQFF
TRBJ2-2,13,TRBD2,-,TRBV5-4,TGTGCCAGCAGCCCGGGGAGGGCCGGGGAGCTGTTTTTT,CASSPGRAGELFF
TRBJ1-3,13,-,-,TRBV30,TGTGCCTGGAGTAGAGGACAGGGAAACACCATATATTTT,CAWSRGQGNTIYF
TRBJ2-2,13,-,-,TRBV27,TGTGCCAGCAGTTTAGGTCCGGCCGGGGAGCTGTTTTTT,CASSLGPAGELFF
TRBJ2-1,14,-,-,TRBV5-4,TGTGCCAGCAGCTCCCTACCACCCCTCAATGAGCAGTTCTTC,CASSSLPPLNEQFF
TRBJ2-1,16,-,-,TRBV19,TGTGCCAGTAGTATAGGTCGCCAGCCTCAGTACAATGAGCAGTTCTTC,CASSIGRQPQYNEQFF
TRBJ1-5,13,-,-,TRBV2,TGTGCCAGCAGTGGGACCAGCAATCAGCCCCAGCATTTT,CASSGTSNQPQHF
TRBJ1-2,12,TRBD1,-,TRBV6-1,TGTGCCAGCGGGACAGGGGACTATGGCTACACCTTC,CASGTGDYGYTF
TRBJ1-5,11,-,few,TRBV2,TGTGCCAGCAGTGGAGATCAGCCCCAGCATTTT,CASSGDQPQHF
TRBJ2-3,14,TRBD2,-,TRBV9,TGTGCCAGCAGCGTGCGGGGGAGCACAGATACGCAGTATTTT,CASSVRGSTDTQYF
TRBJ1-2,14,-,-,TRBV27,TGTGCCAGCAGTTTAGGGTCGGGAATCTATGGCTACACCTTC,CASSLGSGIYGYTF
TRBJ1-3,15,TRBD1,-,TRBV29-1,TGCAGCGTTGAACTACAGGGACAGCTCGGAAACACCATATATTTT,CSVELQGQLGNTIYF
TRBJ2-6,14,-,-,TRBV19,TGTGCCAGTAGTGACAGCTCTGGGGCCAACGTCCTGACTTTC,CASSDSSGANVLTF
TRBJ1-1,13,TRBD1,-,TRBV7-2,TGTGCCAGCAGCGCGGACAGGGGAACTGAAGCTTTCTTT,CASSADRGTEAFF
TRBJ2-1,14,TRBD1,-,TRBV5-1,TGCGCCAGCCGCCGGACAGGGACGATCAATGAGCAGTTCTTC,CASRRTGTINEQFF
TRBJ1-1,15,-,-,TRBV7-9,TGTGCCAGCAGCTTGGAGTTTGGACTTAACACTGAAGCTTTCTTT,CASSLEFGLNTEAFF
TRBJ1-6,13,-,-,TRBV4-2,TGTGCCAGCAGCCAAGATCTGGGTTCACCCCTCCACTTT,CASSQDLGSPLHF